The following is a TCR beta chain sequence with its context. Its target is not known. The data originate from a study of cytomegalovirus exposure and HLA in healthy donors. CDR3 length equals 11 residues. Trimming took 7 bases from V and 5 from J, leaving 7 bases between them. Germline V CDR1 and CDR2: SGHTA, FQGNSA. Study results and caveats: Within the approximately 130 validation repertoires, first-cohort TCR clusters tended to co-occur, according to a later analysis. The study designated 160 or so TCR beta chains cytomegalovirus-associated.

Generated by immunoSEQ multiplex PCR, the TCRdb table keeps only in-frame clones and is missing some. The sample carries 110,000 to 150,000 clones, roughly nine tenths recorded once. The chain links TRBV7-2 to TRBJ2-3; D unresolved. Sequenced: PBMCs. The clonotype comes from a man younger than 35 in good health and CMV-seronegative. CDR3 sequence reads: CASNNLDTQYF. As DNA, the CDR3 is TGTGCCAGCAACAATCTAGATACGCAGTATTTT.